This TCR beta chain is drawn from a study of T cell responses to AZD1222 COVID-19 vaccine. Sequencing used immunoSEQ multiplex PCR; TCRdb keeps in-frame clones, though not all of them. The table shows 95,000 to 150,000 clones, with about 92% occurring only once. CDR3 length: 14 residues. The V gene end was trimmed by 6 bases and the J gene end by 4 bases; junction bases not matched to a gene: 6. Per the germline V gene, CDR1 is LGHDT and CDR2 is YNNKEL (reference sequence). Findings and limits, study-wide: No day 14 peak samples; only post-peak repertoires were characterized. Spike as a whole was targeted by vaccine-associated CD4 TCRs, dominant at 160-218 and 743-854.

Comment on this clone: No antigen is known for it.

The origin of this receptor is an adult who received the AZD1222 COVID-19 vaccine. The input for sequencing was peripheral blood, taken 28 days after the second AZD1222 dose. The gene calls are TRBV3-1 (or the pseudogene TRBV3-2) and TRBJ2-7; TRBD1 aligns across 10 bases. The DNA for the CDR3 is TGTGCCAGCAGTGGGGGACAGGGGCAGTACGAGCAGTACTTC. It is translated as CASSGGQGQYEQYF.